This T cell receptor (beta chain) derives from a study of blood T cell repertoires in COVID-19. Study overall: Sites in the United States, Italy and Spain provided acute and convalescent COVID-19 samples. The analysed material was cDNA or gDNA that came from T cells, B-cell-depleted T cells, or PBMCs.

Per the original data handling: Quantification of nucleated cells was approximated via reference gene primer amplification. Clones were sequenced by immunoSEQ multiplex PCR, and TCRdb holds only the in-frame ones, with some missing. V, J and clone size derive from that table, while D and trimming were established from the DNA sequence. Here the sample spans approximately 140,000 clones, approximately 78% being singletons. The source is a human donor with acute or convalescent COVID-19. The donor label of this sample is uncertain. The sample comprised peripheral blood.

The DNA of the CDR3 is TGTGCCAGCTCACCACAAACAGGTATCCTAGCCAAAAACATTCAGTACTTC. Translated, it gives CASSPQTGILAKNIQYF. The rearrangement links TRBV18 to TRBJ2-4, with D tentatively TRBD1 (5 bases). There are 17 residues in the CDR3. Germline CDR1 is KGHSH and CDR2 is LQKENI. Trimming stripped 1 base from V and 0 bases from J, with 13 bases between.